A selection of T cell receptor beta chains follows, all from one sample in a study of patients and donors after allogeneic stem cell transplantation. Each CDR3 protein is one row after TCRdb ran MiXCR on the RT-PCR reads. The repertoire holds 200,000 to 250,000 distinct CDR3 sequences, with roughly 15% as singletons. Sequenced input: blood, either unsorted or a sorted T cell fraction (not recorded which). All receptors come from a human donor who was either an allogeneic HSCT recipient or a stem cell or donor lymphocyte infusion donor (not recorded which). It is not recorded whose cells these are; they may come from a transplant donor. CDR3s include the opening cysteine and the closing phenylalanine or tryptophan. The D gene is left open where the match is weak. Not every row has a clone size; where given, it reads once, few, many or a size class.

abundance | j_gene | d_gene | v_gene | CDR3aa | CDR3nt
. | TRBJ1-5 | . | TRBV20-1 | CSARDILSNQPQHF | TGCAGTGCTAGGGACATCCTTAGCAATCAGCCCCAGCATTTT
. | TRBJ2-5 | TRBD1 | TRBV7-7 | CASSKGQQETQYF | TGTGCTAGCAGCAAGGGACAGCAAGAGACCCAGTACTTC
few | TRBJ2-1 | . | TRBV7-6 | CASSLFSDSYNEQFF | TGTGCCAGCAGCTTATTCTCGGACAGTTACAATGAGCAGTTCTTC
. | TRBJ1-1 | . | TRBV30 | CAWSGQKGYNTEAFF | TGTGCCTGGAGTGGCCAGAAAGGGTATAACACTGAAGCTTTCTTT
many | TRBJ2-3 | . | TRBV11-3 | CASQARGSTDTQYF | TGTGCCAGCCAAGCCCGGGGGAGCACAGATACGCAGTATTTT
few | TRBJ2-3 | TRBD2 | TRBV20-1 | CSASSLAGSLDTQYF | TGCAGTGCTAGTTCACTAGCGGGCTCTCTTGATACGCAGTATTTT
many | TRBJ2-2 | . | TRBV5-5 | CASSLLASGAANTGELFF | TGTGCCAGCAGCTTGTTGGCTTCGGGTGCGGCGAACACCGGGGAGCTGTTTTTT
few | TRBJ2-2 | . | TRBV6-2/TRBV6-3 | CASSYGTLFPGELFF | TGTGCCAGCAGTTACGGGACTTTGTTCCCCGGGGAGCTGTTTTTT
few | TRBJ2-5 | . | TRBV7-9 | CASSASRGAGETQYF | TGTGCCAGCAGCGCCAGCAGGGGGGCGGGAGAGACCCAGTACTTC
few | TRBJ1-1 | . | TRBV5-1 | CASSPSEGFLITEAFF | TGCGCCAGCAGCCCGAGTGAGGGATTCCTTATCACTGAAGCTTTCTTT
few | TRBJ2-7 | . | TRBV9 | CASSVELVPYEQYF | TGTGCCAGCAGCGTAGAACTCGTCCCCTACGAGCAGTACTTC
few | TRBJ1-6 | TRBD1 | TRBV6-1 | CASRTTGNSPLHF | TGTGCCAGCAGGACGACAGGGAATTCACCCCTCCACTTT
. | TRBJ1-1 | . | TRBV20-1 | CSARVLRREAFF | TGCAGTGCTAGGGTCCTTCGAAGAGAAGCTTTCTTT
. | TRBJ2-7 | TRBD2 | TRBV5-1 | CASTNSGGAGEQYF | TGCGCCAGCACCAATAGCGGGGGGGCCGGCGAGCAGTACTTC
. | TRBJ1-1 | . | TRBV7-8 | CASSLTSWNTEAFF | TGTGCCAGCAGCCTAACGAGCTGGAACACTGAAGCTTTCTTT
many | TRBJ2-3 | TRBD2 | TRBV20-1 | CSATTSGGTTDTQYF | TGCAGTGCGACGACTAGCGGGGGGACCACAGATACGCAGTATTTT
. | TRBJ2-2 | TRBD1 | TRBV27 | CASSSWDRVNTGELFF | TGTGCCAGCAGTTCATGGGACAGGGTTAACACCGGGGAGCTGTTTTTT
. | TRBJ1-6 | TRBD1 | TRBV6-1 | CASSVGQNNSPLHF | TGTGCCAGCAGCGTGGGACAGAATAATTCACCCCTCCACTTT
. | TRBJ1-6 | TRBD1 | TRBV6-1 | CASSTGQVVSPLHF | TGTGCCAGCAGTACGGGACAGGTCGTCTCACCCCTCCACTTT
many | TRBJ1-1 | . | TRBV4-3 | CASSPPGRGTEAFF | TGCGCCAGCAGCCCGCCAGGGAGAGGAACTGAAGCTTTCTTT
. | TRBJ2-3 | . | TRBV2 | CASSGPDGGADTQYF | TGTGCCAGCAGTGGGCCGGACGGAGGGGCAGATACGCAGTATTTT
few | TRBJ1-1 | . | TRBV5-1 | CASSSPPGRMNTEAFF | TGCGCCAGCAGCTCTCCGCCGGGACGGATGAACACTGAAGCTTTCTTT
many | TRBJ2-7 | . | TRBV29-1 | CSVKVGGPYEQYF | TGCAGCGTTAAAGTCGGGGGCCCCTACGAGCAGTACTTC